This T cell receptor (beta chain) was sequenced in a study of T cells in Graves' hyperthyroidism and ophthalmopathy. Study overall: Peripheral blood specimens were obtained at initial diagnosis, prior to any treatment.

This clonotype has a handful of counts. Its cognate antigen is unknown. Points from the study as a whole: Ophthalmopathy and stable hyperthyroidism were told apart by a 13 V-J model.

Looked up from germline, CDR1 is SGHNT and CDR2 is YYREEE (reference sequence). V lost 6 bases, J lost 3 bases, and 16 bases lay in between. The CDR3 covers 14 residues. Diagnostic assessment was based on clinical symptoms, serum thyroxine and TRAb, thyroid ultrasound and orbital computed tomography. RNA transcripts were the template for amplifying TCR beta CDR3 regions. Initially, a first-round RT-PCR of the TCR CDR3 employed the HTBI primer set. TCRdb fed the multiplex PCR reads into MiXCR, producing one record per CDR3 protein. The sample consists of over 650,000 distinct CDR3 sequences, roughly 15% of them appearing once.

The specimen sequenced was blood. The V and J genes are TRBV5-4 and TRBJ2-7; D may be TRBD2 (6 bases). The TCR originated in a man aged 18-30 years with Graves' hyperthyroidism. The DNA of the CDR3 is TGTGCCAGCACCTCGGGGGAGGACGGCTACGAGCAGTACTTC. It codes for CASTSGEDGYEQYF.